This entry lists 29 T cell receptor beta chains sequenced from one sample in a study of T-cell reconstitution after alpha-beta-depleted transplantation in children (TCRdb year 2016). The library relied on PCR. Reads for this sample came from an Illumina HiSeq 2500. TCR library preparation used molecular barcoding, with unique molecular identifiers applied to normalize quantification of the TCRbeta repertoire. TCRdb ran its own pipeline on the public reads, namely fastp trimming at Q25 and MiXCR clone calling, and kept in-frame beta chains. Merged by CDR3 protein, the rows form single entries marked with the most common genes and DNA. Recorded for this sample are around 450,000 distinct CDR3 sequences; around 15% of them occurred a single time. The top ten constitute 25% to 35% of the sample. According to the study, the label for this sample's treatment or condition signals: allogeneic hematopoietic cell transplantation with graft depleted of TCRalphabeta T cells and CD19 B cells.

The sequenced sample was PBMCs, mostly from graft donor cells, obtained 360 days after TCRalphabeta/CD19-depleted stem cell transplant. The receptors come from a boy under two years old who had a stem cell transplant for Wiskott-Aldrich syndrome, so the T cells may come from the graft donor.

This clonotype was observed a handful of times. The chain's CDR3 is CASRGLGLAVNNEQFF. CDR3 bases: TGTGCCAGCAGGGGCCTTGGACTAGCGGTCAACAATGAGCAGTTCTTC. V is TRBV6-1 and J is TRBJ2-1; 10 positions agree with TRBD2. The V gene end was trimmed by 6 bases and the J gene end by 5 bases; junction bases not matched to a gene: 10. Per germline, CDR1 MNHNS and CDR2 SASEGT. This CDR3 contains 16 residues.

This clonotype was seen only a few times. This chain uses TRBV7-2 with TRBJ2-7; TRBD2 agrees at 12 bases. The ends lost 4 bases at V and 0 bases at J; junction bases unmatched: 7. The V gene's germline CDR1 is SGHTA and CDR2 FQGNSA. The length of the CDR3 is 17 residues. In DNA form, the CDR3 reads TGTGCCAGCAGCTCACCCCTAGCGGGAGGGCGCTCCTACGAGCAGTACTTC. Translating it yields CASSSPLAGGRSYEQYF.

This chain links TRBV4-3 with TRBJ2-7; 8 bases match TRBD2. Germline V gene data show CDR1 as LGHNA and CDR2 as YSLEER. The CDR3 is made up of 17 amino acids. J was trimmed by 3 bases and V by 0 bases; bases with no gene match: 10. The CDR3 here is CASSQDSLTSGSYEQYF. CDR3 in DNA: TGCGCCAGCAGCCAAGATTCCCTAACTAGCGGCAGCTACGAGCAGTACTTC.

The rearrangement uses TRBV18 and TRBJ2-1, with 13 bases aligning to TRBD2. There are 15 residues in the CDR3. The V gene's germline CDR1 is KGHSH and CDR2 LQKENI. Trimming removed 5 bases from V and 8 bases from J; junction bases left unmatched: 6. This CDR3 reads CASSRTSGSLDEQFF. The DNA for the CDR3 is TGTGCCAGCTCAAGGACTAGCGGGAGTCTCGATGAGCAGTTCTTC.

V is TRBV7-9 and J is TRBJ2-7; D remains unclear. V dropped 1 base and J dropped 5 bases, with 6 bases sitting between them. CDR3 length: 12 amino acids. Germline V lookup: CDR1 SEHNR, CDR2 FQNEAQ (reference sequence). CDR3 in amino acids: CASSLVINEQYF. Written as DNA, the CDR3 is TGTGCCAGCAGCTTAGTCATCAACGAGCAGTACTTC.

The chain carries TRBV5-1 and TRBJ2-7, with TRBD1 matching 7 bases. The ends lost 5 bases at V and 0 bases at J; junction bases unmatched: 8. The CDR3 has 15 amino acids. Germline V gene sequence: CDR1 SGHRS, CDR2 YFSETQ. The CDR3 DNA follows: TGCGCCAGCAGTCGGGACAGCCCTCCCTCCTACGAGCAGTACTTC. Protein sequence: CASSRDSPPSYEQYF.

The CDR3: CASSEGTISNQPQHF. Written as DNA, the CDR3 is TGTGCCAGCAGTGAAGGAACCATAAGCAATCAGCCCCAGCATTTT. The rearrangement uses TRBV2 and TRBJ1-5; unclear D gene. The CDR3 has 15 residues. The germline CDR1 and CDR2 sequences are SNHLY and FYNNEI. V lost 1 base to trimming and J lost 1 base, with 8 bases between them.

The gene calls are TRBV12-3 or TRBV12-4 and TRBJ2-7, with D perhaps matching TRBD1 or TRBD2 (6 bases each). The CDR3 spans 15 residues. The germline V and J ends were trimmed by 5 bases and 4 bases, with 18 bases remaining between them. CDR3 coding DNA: TGTGCCAGCAGTCGGGGTGGGGGGCGCGAATACGAGCAGTACTTC. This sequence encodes CASSRGGGREYEQYF.

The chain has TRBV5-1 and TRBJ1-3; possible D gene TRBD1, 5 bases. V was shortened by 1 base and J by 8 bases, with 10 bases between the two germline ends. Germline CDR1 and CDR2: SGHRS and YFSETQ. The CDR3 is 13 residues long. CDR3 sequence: CASSLTGQDTIYF. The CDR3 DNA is TGCGCCAGCAGCTTGACAGGTCAAGACACCATATATTTT.

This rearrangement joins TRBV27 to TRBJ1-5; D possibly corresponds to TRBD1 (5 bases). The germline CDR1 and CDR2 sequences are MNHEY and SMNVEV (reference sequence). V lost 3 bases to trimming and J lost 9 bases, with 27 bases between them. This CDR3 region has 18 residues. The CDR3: CASSFKPHGATGDWPQHF. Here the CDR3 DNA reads TGTGCCAGCAGTTTTAAGCCCCACGGGGCTACGGGAGATTGGCCCCAGCATTTT.

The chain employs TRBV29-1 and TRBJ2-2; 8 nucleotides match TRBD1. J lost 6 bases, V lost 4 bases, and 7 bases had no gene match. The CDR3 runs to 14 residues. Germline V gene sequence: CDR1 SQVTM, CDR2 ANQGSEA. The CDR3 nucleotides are TGCAGCGTTGCCTGGACAGGGAAGGCCGGGGAGCTGTTTTTT. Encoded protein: CSVAWTGKAGELFF.

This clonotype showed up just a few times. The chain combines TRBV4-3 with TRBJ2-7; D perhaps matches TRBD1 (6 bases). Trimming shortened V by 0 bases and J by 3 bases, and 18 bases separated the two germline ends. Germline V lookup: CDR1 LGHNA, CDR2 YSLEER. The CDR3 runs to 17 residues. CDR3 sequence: CASSQEVSQGPLYEQYF. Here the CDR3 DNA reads TGCGCCAGCAGCCAAGAAGTCAGTCAGGGGCCCCTCTACGAGCAGTACTTC.

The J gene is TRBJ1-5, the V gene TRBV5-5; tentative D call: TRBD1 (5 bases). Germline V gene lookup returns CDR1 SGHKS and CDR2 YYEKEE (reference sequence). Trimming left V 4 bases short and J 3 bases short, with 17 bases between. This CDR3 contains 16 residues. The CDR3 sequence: CASSPSLTAFNQPQHF. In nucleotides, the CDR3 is TGTGCCAGCAGCCCGTCGCTGACAGCTTTCAATCAGCCCCAGCATTTT.

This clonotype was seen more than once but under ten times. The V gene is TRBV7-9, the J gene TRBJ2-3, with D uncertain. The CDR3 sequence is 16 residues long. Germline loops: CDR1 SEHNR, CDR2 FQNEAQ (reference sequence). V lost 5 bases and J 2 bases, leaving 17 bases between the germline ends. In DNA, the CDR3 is TGTGCCAGCAGCCGTGGTTCGGGTCGCGACACAGATACGCAGTATTTT. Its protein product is CASSRGSGRDTDTQYF.

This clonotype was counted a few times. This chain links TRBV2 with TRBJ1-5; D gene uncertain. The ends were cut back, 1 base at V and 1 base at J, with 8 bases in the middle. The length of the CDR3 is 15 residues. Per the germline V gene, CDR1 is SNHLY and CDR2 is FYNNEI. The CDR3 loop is CASSEDRRSNQPQHF. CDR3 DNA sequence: TGTGCCAGCAGTGAAGATAGGAGGAGCAATCAGCCCCAGCATTTT.

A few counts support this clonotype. CDR3 protein: CASSLLDGTEQYF. CDR3 sequence (DNA): TGTGCCAGCAGCCTCCTTGACGGTACGGAGCAGTACTTC. J is TRBJ2-7 and V is TRBV3-1; D unclear. Deletions cut 4 bases from V and 7 bases from J, with 14 bases between. The germline V gene has CDR1 LGHDT and CDR2 YNNKEL (reference sequence). This CDR3 is 13 amino acids long.

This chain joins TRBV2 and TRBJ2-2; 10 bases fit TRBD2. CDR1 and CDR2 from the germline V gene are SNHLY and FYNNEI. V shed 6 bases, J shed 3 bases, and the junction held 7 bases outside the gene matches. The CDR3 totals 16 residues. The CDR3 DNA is TGTGCCAGCAGAAATAGCGGGGGGCCGCACACCGGGGAGCTGTTTTTT. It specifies CASRNSGGPHTGELFF.

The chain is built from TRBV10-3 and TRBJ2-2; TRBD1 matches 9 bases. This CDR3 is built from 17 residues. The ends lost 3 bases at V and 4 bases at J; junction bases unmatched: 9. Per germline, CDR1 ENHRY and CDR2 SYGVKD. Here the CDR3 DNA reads TGTGCCATCAGTGAAAAGGGGACAGGGCCGGGCACCGGGGAGCTGTTTTTT. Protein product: CAISEKGTGPGTGELFF.

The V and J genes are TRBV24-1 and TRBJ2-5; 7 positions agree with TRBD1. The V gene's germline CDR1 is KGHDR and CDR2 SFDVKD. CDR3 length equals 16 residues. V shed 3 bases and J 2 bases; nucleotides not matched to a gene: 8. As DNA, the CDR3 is TGTGCCACCAGTGATCGACAGGGCAGAGGACAAGAGACCCAGTACTTC. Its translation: CATSDRQGRGQETQYF.

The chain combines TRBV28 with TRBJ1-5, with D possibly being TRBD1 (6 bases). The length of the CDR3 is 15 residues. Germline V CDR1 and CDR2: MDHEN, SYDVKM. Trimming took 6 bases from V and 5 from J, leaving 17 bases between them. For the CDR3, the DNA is TGTGCCAGCAGACGCCAACAGGGCATCTATCAGCCCCAGCATTTT. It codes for CASRRQQGIYQPQHF.

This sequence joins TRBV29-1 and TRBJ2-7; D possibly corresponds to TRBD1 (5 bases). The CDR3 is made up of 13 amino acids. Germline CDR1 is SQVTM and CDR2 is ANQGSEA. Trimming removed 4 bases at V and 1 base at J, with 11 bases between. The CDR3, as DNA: TGCAGCGTTGGGGGCTTGGAGTCCTACGAGCAGTACTTC. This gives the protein CSVGGLESYEQYF.

DNA for the CDR3: TGCAGCGTTTTCAAGGGACTAGAGCTCACAGATACGCAGTATTTT. Protein sequence: CSVFKGLELTDTQYF. J is TRBJ2-3 and V is TRBV29-1; 8 positions agree with TRBD2. CDR1 and CDR2 from the germline V gene are SQVTM and ANQGSEA. J gave up 2 bases and V 5 bases, and 9 bases lay outside the gene matches. The CDR3 runs to 15 residues.

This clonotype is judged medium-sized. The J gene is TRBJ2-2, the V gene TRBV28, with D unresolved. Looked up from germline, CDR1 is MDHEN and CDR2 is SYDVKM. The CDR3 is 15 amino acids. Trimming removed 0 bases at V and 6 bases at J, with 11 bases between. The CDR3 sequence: CASSLWARGPGELFF. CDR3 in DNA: TGTGCCAGCAGTTTATGGGCCCGAGGACCCGGGGAGCTGTTTTTT.

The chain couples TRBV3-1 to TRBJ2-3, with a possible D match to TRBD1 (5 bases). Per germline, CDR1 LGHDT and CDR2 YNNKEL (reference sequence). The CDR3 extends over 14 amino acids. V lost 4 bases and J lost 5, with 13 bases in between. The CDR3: CASSPRQTLDTQYF. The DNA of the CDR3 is TGTGCCAGCAGCCCCCGACAGACTCTAGATACGCAGTATTTT.

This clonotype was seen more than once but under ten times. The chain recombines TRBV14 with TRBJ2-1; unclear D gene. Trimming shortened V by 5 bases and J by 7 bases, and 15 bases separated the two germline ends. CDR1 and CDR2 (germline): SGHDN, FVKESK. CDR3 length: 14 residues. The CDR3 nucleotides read TGTGCCAGCAGCGCAGGACCGAAAAGAAATGAGCAGTTCTTC. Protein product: CASSAGPKRNEQFF.

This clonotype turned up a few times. The CDR3 loop reads CASSLDPGTGGSPLHF. CDR3 bases: TGCGCCAGCAGCTTGGACCCGGGGACAGGAGGGTCACCCCTCCACTTT. The V call is TRBV5-1, the J call TRBJ1-6; 8 bases are shared with TRBD1. Losses at the gene ends were 0 bases for V and 10 bases for J; bases not matched to a gene: 9. CDR1 and CDR2 (germline): SGHRS, YFSETQ. CDR3 length: 16 amino acids.

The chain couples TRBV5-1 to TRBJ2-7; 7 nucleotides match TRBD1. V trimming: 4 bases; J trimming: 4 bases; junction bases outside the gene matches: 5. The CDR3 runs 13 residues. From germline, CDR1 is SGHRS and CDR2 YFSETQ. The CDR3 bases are TGCGCCAGCAGCGATGACAGGGATTACGAGCAGTACTTC. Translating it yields CASSDDRDYEQYF.

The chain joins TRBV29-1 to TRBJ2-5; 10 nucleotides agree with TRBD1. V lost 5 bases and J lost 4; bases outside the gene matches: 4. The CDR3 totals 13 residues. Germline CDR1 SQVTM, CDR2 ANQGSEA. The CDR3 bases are TGCAGCGTTACAGGACAGGGGGTAGAGACCCAGTACTTC. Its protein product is CSVTGQGVETQYF.

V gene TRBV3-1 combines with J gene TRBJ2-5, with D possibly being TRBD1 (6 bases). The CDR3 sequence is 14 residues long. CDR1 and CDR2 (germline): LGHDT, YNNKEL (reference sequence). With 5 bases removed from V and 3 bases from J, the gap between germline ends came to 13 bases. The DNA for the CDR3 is TGTGCCAGCAGCGTCCGGGACAAGAAAGAGACCCAGTACTTC. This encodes CASSVRDKKETQYF.